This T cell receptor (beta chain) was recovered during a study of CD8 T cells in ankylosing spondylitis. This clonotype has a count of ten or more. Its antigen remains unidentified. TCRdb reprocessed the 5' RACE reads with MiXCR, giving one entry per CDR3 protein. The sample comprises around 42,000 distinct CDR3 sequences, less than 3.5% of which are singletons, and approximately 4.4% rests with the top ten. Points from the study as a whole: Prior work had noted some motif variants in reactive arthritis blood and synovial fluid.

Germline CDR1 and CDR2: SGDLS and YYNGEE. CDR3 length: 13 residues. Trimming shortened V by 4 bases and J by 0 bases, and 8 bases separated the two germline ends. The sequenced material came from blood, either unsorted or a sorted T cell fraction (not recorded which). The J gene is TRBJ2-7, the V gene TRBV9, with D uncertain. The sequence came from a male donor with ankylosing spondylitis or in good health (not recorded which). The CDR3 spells CASSPLSSYEQYF. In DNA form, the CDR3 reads TGTGCCAGCAGCCCCCTTTCCTCCTACGAGCAGTACTTC.